A selection of T cell receptor beta chains follows, all from one sample in a study of cytomegalovirus exposure and HLA in healthy donors. Repertoires were generated with immunoSEQ multiplex PCR, while TCRdb's copy carries only in-frame clones and drops some. This sample has approximately 86,000 clones; 85% occur once, and the top ten carry around 7%. The sequencing input was PBMCs. All receptors derive from a middle-aged man in good health and CMV-seropositive. Both conserved end residues are part of each CDR3. Each record gives: clone size, J gene, D gene, V gene, CDR3 protein, CDR3 DNA. D genes are given only for firm matches. The size entry is marked missing in some rows and otherwise reads once, few, many or a size class.

size: -
J: TRBJ2-2
D: TRBD2
V: TRBV9
CDR3: CASNPLAGTNTGELFF
DNA: TGTGCCAGCAACCCGCTAGCGGGGACTAACACCGGGGAGCTGTTTTTT

size: -
J: TRBJ2-2
D: -
V: TRBV9
CDR3: CASSVGGASGELFF
DNA: TGTGCCAGCAGCGTAGGGGGCGCATCTGGGGAGCTGTTTTTT

size: -
J: TRBJ2-3
D: TRBD2
V: TRBV7-2
CDR3: CASSPRLAGNTDTQYF
DNA: TGTGCCAGCAGCCCTCGATTAGCGGGGAACACAGATACGCAGTATTTT

size: -
J: TRBJ2-1
D: TRBD2
V: TRBV2
CDR3: CASRREGINNEQFF
DNA: TGTGCCAGCAGGCGGGAGGGTATCAACAATGAGCAGTTCTTC

size: -
J: TRBJ2-7
D: -
V: TRBV12-5
CDR3: CASGPPRGTSYEQYF
DNA: TGTGCTAGTGGTCCTCCTAGGGGAACTTCCTACGAGCAGTACTTC

size: -
J: TRBJ2-7
D: TRBD1
V: TRBV11-3
CDR3: CASSAGTGPNEQYF
DNA: TGTGCCAGCAGCGCTGGGACAGGTCCCAACGAGCAGTACTTC

size: few
J: TRBJ2-1
D: TRBD2
V: TRBV4-2
CDR3: CASSQRRGENNEQFF
DNA: TGTGCCAGCAGCCAGAGGCGGGGGGAAAACAATGAGCAGTTCTTC

size: -
J: TRBJ2-6
D: -
V: TRBV21-1
CDR3: CASSKALFIGGSDSGANVLTF
DNA: TGTGCCAGCAGCAAAGCGCTTTTTATCGGGGGATCGGACTCTGGGGCCAACGTCCTGACTTTC

size: -
J: TRBJ1-6
D: -
V: TRBV5-1
CDR3: CASSTGQSSYNSPLHF
DNA: TGCGCCAGCAGCACCGGACAGAGCTCCTATAATTCACCCCTCCACTTT

size: -
J: TRBJ2-2
D: TRBD1
V: TRBV19
CDR3: CASDDRGRGTGELFF
DNA: TGTGCCAGCGATGACAGGGGGCGAGGAACCGGGGAGCTGTTTTTT

size: -
J: TRBJ2-7
D: TRBD2
V: TRBV7-2
CDR3: CASSYQRGGLEQYF
DNA: TGTGCCAGCAGCTACCAGCGGGGGGGTCTCGAGCAGTACTTC

size: few
J: TRBJ1-2
D: -
V: TRBV30
CDR3: CAWSLDRNYGYTF
DNA: TGTGCCTGGAGCTTAGACAGGAACTATGGCTACACCTTC

size: -
J: TRBJ1-5
D: TRBD1
V: TRBV2
CDR3: CASTLRDRGNQPQHF
DNA: TGTGCCAGCACACTCCGGGACAGGGGGAATCAGCCCCAGCATTTT

size: -
J: TRBJ2-5
D: TRBD2
V: TRBV19
CDR3: CASSIVGLRGTQYF
DNA: TGTGCCAGTAGTATAGTGGGACTACGGGGGACCCAGTACTTC

size: -
J: TRBJ1-1
D: -
V: TRBV5-4
CDR3: CASSFQGMNTEAFF
DNA: TGTGCCAGCAGCTTCCAGGGTATGAACACTGAAGCTTTCTTT

size: -
J: TRBJ1-5
D: TRBD1
V: TRBV6-5
CDR3: CASSTGQTNQPQHF
DNA: TGTGCCAGCAGTACGGGACAGACTAATCAGCCCCAGCATTTT

size: once
J: TRBJ2-3
D: TRBD1
V: TRBV15
CDR3: CATSRLDRVPADTQYF
DNA: TGTGCCACCAGCCGCCTGGACAGGGTTCCCGCAGATACGCAGTATTTT

size: -
J: TRBJ2-3
D: TRBD2
V: TRBV5-1
CDR3: CASSWAQREGISTDTQYF
DNA: TGCGCCAGCAGCTGGGCCCAACGGGAGGGGATCTCCACAGATACGCAGTATTTT

size: -
J: TRBJ2-1
D: TRBD2
V: TRBV10-2
CDR3: CASNAAGGYNEQFF
DNA: TGCGCCAGCAATGCAGCGGGAGGGTACAATGAGCAGTTCTTC

size: -
J: TRBJ2-1
D: -
V: TRBV5-1
CDR3: CASSQTGSSYNEQFF
DNA: TGCGCCAGCAGCCAGACAGGTTCCTCCTACAATGAGCAGTTCTTC

size: -
J: TRBJ2-4
D: -
V: TRBV11-2
CDR3: CASSLTDKVGVIQYF
DNA: TGTGCCAGCAGCTTGACCGACAAAGTGGGCGTCATTCAGTACTTC

size: -
J: TRBJ2-1
D: TRBD1
V: TRBV28
CDR3: CASSFFGTAYEQFF
DNA: TGTGCCAGCAGCTTCTTCGGGACAGCTTATGAGCAGTTCTTC

size: -
J: TRBJ2-7
D: TRBD1
V: TRBV5-1
CDR3: CASSLRGPNEQYF
DNA: TGCGCCAGCAGCTTGAGGGGGCCCAACGAGCAGTACTTC

size: -
J: TRBJ1-2
D: -
V: TRBV2
CDR3: CASTSQGSGYTF
DNA: TGTGCCAGCACCTCACAGGGTTCTGGCTACACCTTC

size: -
J: TRBJ1-4
D: TRBD1
V: TRBV12-5
CDR3: CASGLIRDRDKATNEKLFF
DNA: TGTGCTAGTGGTTTAATCCGGGACAGGGATAAAGCAACTAATGAAAAACTGTTTTTT

size: -
J: TRBJ1-1
D: -
V: TRBV9
CDR3: CASSVGDGAAFF
DNA: TGTGCCAGCAGCGTAGGGGATGGGGCCGCTTTCTTT

size: -
J: TRBJ2-7
D: -
V: TRBV5-4
CDR3: CASSLVGGDFGQYF
DNA: TGTGCCAGCAGCTTGGTTGGTGGGGACTTCGGGCAGTACTTC

size: -
J: TRBJ2-7
D: -
V: TRBV4-1
CDR3: CASSQAASATEQYF
DNA: TGCGCCAGCAGCCAAGCAGCGAGTGCCACCGAGCAGTACTTC

size: -
J: TRBJ1-6
D: -
V: TRBV27
CDR3: CASSLIQPSTPSSYNSPLHF
DNA: TGTGCCAGCAGTTTAATACAGCCCAGTACTCCCAGCTCCTATAATTCACCCCTCCACTTT

size: -
J: TRBJ1-2
D: TRBD1
V: TRBV25-1
CDR3: CASSERTGSNYGYTF
DNA: TGTGCCAGCAGTGAACGGACAGGTTCAAATTATGGCTACACCTTC

size: -
J: TRBJ2-7
D: TRBD1
V: TRBV6-6
CDR3: CASSRPGQGRDEQYF
DNA: TGTGCCAGCAGCCGACCCGGACAGGGGAGGGACGAGCAGTACTTC

size: -
J: TRBJ2-7
D: TRBD1
V: TRBV30
CDR3: CAWSGRTGGKYF
DNA: TGTGCCTGGAGCGGACGTACAGGGGGCAAGTACTTC

size: -
J: TRBJ1-4
D: -
V: TRBV19
CDR3: CASSPTLDEKLFF
DNA: TGTGCCAGTAGTCCTACGCTCGATGAAAAACTGTTTTTT

size: -
J: TRBJ1-1
D: -
V: TRBV6-4
CDR3: CASSDLGRGVTFF
DNA: TGTGCCAGCAGTGACCTCGGTCGGGGGGTAACTTTCTTT

size: -
J: TRBJ2-3
D: TRBD2
V: TRBV11-2
CDR3: CASSLLSGGASTDTQYF
DNA: TGTGCCAGCAGCTTGTTGAGCGGGGGTGCTAGCACAGATACGCAGTATTTT

size: once
J: TRBJ1-4
D: -
V: TRBV6-1
CDR3: CASTLESGGWEKLFF
DNA: TGTGCCAGCACCCTCGAGTCTGGGGGCTGGGAAAAACTGTTTTTT

size: few
J: TRBJ2-1
D: -
V: TRBV19
CDR3: CASSIEGHPGGEQFF
DNA: TGTGCCAGTAGTATAGAGGGACACCCTGGGGGTGAGCAGTTCTTC

size: -
J: TRBJ1-2
D: TRBD1
V: TRBV6-1
CDR3: CASRKQGAPGYTF
DNA: TGTGCCAGCAGAAAGCAGGGGGCGCCTGGCTACACCTTC

size: -
J: TRBJ2-1
D: -
V: TRBV27
CDR3: CASSSGGLGEDEQFF
DNA: TGTGCCAGCAGTTCAGGGGGTCTAGGGGAGGATGAGCAGTTCTTC

size: few
J: TRBJ1-1
D: -
V: TRBV18
CDR3: CASSPMGLEAFF
DNA: TGTGCCAGCTCACCCATGGGACTAGAAGCTTTCTTT

size: -
J: TRBJ2-7
D: TRBD1
V: TRBV5-1
CDR3: CASSSGSLTGGREQYF
DNA: TGCGCCAGCAGCTCGGGATCCCTTACAGGGGGTAGGGAGCAGTACTTC

size: -
J: TRBJ2-5
D: TRBD1
V: TRBV2
CDR3: CASLTGGQETQYF
DNA: TGTGCCAGCCTCACAGGGGGCCAAGAGACCCAGTACTTC

size: -
J: TRBJ2-1
D: TRBD1
V: TRBV5-8
CDR3: CASSFRDRGVHEQFF
DNA: TGTGCCAGCAGCTTTAGGGACAGGGGCGTACATGAGCAGTTCTTC

size: once
J: TRBJ1-1
D: TRBD1
V: TRBV6-1
CDR3: CASSEGTGGTEAFF
DNA: TGTGCCAGCAGTGAAGGGACAGGGGGCACTGAAGCTTTCTTT

size: -
J: TRBJ2-3
D: TRBD1
V: TRBV2
CDR3: CASSWTGGTDTQYF
DNA: TGTGCCAGCAGTTGGACAGGTGGGACAGATACGCAGTATTTT

size: -
J: TRBJ2-1
D: -
V: TRBV11-2
CDR3: CASTVDSGQPYNEQFF
DNA: TGTGCCAGCACCGTTGACTCGGGACAACCCTACAATGAGCAGTTCTTC

size: -
J: TRBJ2-7
D: -
V: TRBV11-3
CDR3: CASSLDLAYEQYF
DNA: TGTGCCAGCAGCTTAGATCTTGCCTACGAGCAGTACTTC

size: -
J: TRBJ1-2
D: TRBD1
V: TRBV5-1
CDR3: CASSSNRGSYGYTF
DNA: TGCGCCAGCAGCTCAAACAGGGGCAGCTATGGCTACACCTTC

size: -
J: TRBJ1-1
D: -
V: TRBV4-2
CDR3: CASSQDAVEGSEAFF
DNA: TGTGCCAGCAGCCAAGATGCTGTGGAGGGTTCTGAAGCTTTCTTT

size: -
J: TRBJ1-2
D: TRBD1
V: TRBV6-1
CDR3: CASIRQGSNYGYTF
DNA: TGTGCCAGCATTCGACAGGGCTCTAACTATGGCTACACCTTC

size: -
J: TRBJ1-1
D: -
V: TRBV5-1
CDR3: CASSQTTGSNTEAFF
DNA: TGCGCCAGCAGCCAAACGACAGGATCGAACACTGAAGCTTTCTTT

size: -
J: TRBJ2-1
D: TRBD1
V: TRBV6-5
CDR3: CASSSGTGVHNEQFF
DNA: TGTGCCAGCAGTTCCGGGACAGGGGTGCACAATGAGCAGTTCTTC

size: -
J: TRBJ2-3
D: -
V: TRBV11-2
CDR3: CASSYWDNALTDTQYF
DNA: TGTGCCAGCAGCTATTGGGACAACGCGCTCACAGATACGCAGTATTTT

size: few
J: TRBJ2-5
D: TRBD2
V: TRBV7-3
CDR3: CASSLWAGAASETQYF
DNA: TGTGCCAGCAGCTTATGGGCGGGAGCCGCATCAGAGACCCAGTACTTC

size: -
J: TRBJ2-5
D: TRBD2
V: TRBV7-9
CDR3: CASSRLAGGVRLETQYF
DNA: TGTGCCAGCAGCCGACTAGCGGGTGGAGTAAGGTTGGAGACCCAGTACTTC

size: -
J: TRBJ1-4
D: -
V: TRBV5-6
CDR3: CASSLDSTNEKLFF
DNA: TGTGCCAGCAGCTTGGACTCAACTAATGAAAAACTGTTTTTT

size: once
J: TRBJ1-2
D: -
V: TRBV5-1
CDR3: CASGLAQGNYGYTF
DNA: TGCGCCAGCGGCTTGGCGCAGGGGAACTATGGCTACACCTTC

size: few
J: TRBJ2-7
D: TRBD1
V: TRBV6-1
CDR3: CASSEGTGRSYEQYF
DNA: TGTGCCAGCAGTGAAGGGACAGGAAGGTCCTACGAGCAGTACTTC

size: few
J: TRBJ1-2
D: -
V: TRBV28
CDR3: CASSLSQGVSYGYTF
DNA: TGTGCCAGCAGTTTAAGCCAGGGTGTAAGCTATGGCTACACCTTC

size: -
J: TRBJ2-7
D: TRBD1
V: TRBV7-3
CDR3: CASSLGQGAYEQYF
DNA: TGTGCCAGCAGCCTGGGACAGGGTGCCTACGAGCAGTACTTC